The 27 T cell receptor beta chains below come from one sample, sequenced in a study of long-term antiretroviral therapy in people with HIV. The run of the v3.0 immunoSEQ assay was at survey level. Profiling relied on immunoSEQ multiplex PCR, and the TCRdb table lists in-frame clones only, not all of them. The table has 20,000 to 25,000 clones, around 81% seen once. The sequences come from unsorted PBMCs, collected 1.6 years after starting antiretroviral therapy. The receptors were sampled from a man aged 40-49 years with HIV.

This chain uses TRBV9 with TRBJ1-3; D gene unclear. Germline loops: CDR1 SGDLS, CDR2 YYNGEE. V lost 0 bases and J lost 0, with 7 bases in between. The CDR3 consists of 15 residues. This CDR3 reads CASSVGGLSGNTIYF. In DNA form, the CDR3 reads TGTGCCAGCAGCGTAGGAGGTCTCTCTGGAAACACCATATATTTT.

The sample holds one count of this clone. The J gene is TRBJ2-1, the V gene TRBV5-3; 11 bases map to TRBD2. TRBV5-3 is filed as an ORF, its function uncertain. CDR3 length equals 16 residues. V was pared by 4 bases and J by 5 bases, with 8 bases of the junction left unmatched. CDR3 in DNA: TGTGCCAGAAGCGGGCAACTAGCGGGAGTAGACAATGAGCAGTTCTTC. Its translation: CARSGQLAGVDNEQFF.

The rearrangement uses TRBV5-6 and TRBJ2-2; 14 positions agree with TRBD2. Germline CDR1 SGHDT, CDR2 YYEEEE. The length of the CDR3 is 18 residues. Unmatched junction bases numbered 5, after V lost 0 bases and J lost 4 bases. CDR3 bases: TGTGCCAGCAGCTTGGGGGGACTAGCGGGAGCAATCACCGGGGAGCTGTTTTTT. The encoded protein is CASSLGGLAGAITGELFF.

The CDR3 protein is CASSDLFSATSGGPTDTQYF. CDR3 in DNA: TGTGCCAGCAGTGACCTTTTTTCAGCGACTAGCGGGGGCCCCACAGATACGCAGTATTTT. V usage is TRBV6-1 and J usage is TRBJ2-3, with TRBD2 matching over 12 bases. Germline CDR1 reads MNHNS; CDR2 reads SASEGT. Trimming at V came to 3 bases and at J to 2 bases, leaving 15 bases not matched to a gene. This CDR3 is 20 amino acids long.

The CDR3 protein is CASSLIQGGNTEAFF. The CDR3 DNA sequence: TGCGCCAGCAGTCTCATACAGGGTGGGAACACTGAAGCTTTCTTT. V gene TRBV5-1 combines with J gene TRBJ1-1, with a tentative D call TRBD1 (6 bases). The CDR3 covers 15 residues. Germline CDR1 and CDR2: SGHRS and YFSETQ. The V gene lost 5 bases and the J gene lost 1 base, with 15 bases spanning the gap.

This clone was seen once. The chain carries TRBV5-6 and TRBJ2-1, with a weak D call TRBD2 (6 bases). Germline V gives CDR1 SGHDT, CDR2 YYEEEE. Trimming stripped 4 bases from V and 0 bases from J, with 11 bases between. This CDR3 has 15 amino acids. CDR3 protein: CASSHRLDSYNEQFF. CDR3 sequence (DNA): TGTGCCAGCAGCCACCGACTAGACTCCTACAATGAGCAGTTCTTC.

The V call is TRBV5-6, the J call TRBJ2-1; 11 positions agree with TRBD2. This CDR3 is built from 16 residues. From germline, CDR1 is SGHDT and CDR2 YYEEEE. V shed 6 bases, J shed 7 bases, and the junction held 12 bases outside the gene matches. CDR3 sequence reads: CASTPTRTSGFNEQFF. The CDR3 nucleotides are TGTGCCAGCACCCCCACTAGGACTAGCGGGTTTAATGAGCAGTTCTTC.

V and J are TRBV10-3 and TRBJ2-3; a possible D gene is TRBD2 (7 bases). The germline CDR1 and CDR2 sequences are ENHRY and SYGVKD. V shed 7 bases and J shed 1 base, with 12 bases lying between them. The CDR3 consists of 14 residues. The CDR3 here is CAIKGGGGTDTQYF. CDR3 bases: TGTGCCATCAAGGGGGGGGGTGGCACAGATACGCAGTATTTT.

This clone was seen only once. The V gene is TRBV5-6, the J gene TRBJ2-3; 8 bases fit TRBD2. The CDR3 has 15 residues. Per germline, CDR1 SGHDT and CDR2 YYEEEE. The ends lost 5 bases at V and 3 bases at J; junction bases unmatched: 8. The CDR3 is CASSLGGGWTDTQYF. For the CDR3, the DNA is TGTGCCAGCAGTCTCGGGGGGGGCTGGACAGATACGCAGTATTTT.

DNA of the CDR3: TGTGCCAGCAGCGGGACAGGATTGGCCTATGGCTACACCTTC. Translated, it gives CASSGTGLAYGYTF. The chain is built from TRBV9 and TRBJ1-2; TRBD1 matches 7 bases. With 3 bases clipped from V and 4 bases from J, the junction kept 6 bases outside the gene matches. Per germline, CDR1 SGDLS and CDR2 YYNGEE. This CDR3 spans 14 amino acids.

V and J are TRBV6-5 and TRBJ2-7; D might be TRBD1 (5 bases). The CDR3 spans 15 residues. The ends were cut back, 0 bases at V and 0 bases at J, with 9 bases in the middle. Per germline, CDR1 MNHEY and CDR2 SVGAGI. The CDR3 reads CASSYSGDSSYEQYF. CDR3 bases: TGTGCCAGCAGTTACTCTGGCGACAGCTCCTACGAGCAGTACTTC.

The V gene is TRBV19, the J gene TRBJ2-3; 10 bases fit TRBD1. This CDR3 is built from 17 residues. Per germline, CDR1 LNHDA and CDR2 SQIVND (reference sequence). The V segment lost 3 bases and the J segment 1 base; nucleotides outside the gene matches: 7. DNA of the CDR3: TGTGCCAGTAGTATGAGGTTGGGGACAGGGGGCACAGATACGCAGTATTTT. This codes for CASSMRLGTGGTDTQYF.

The chain combines TRBV9 with TRBJ1-5; 7 bases map to TRBD1. The ends lost 0 bases at V and 3 bases at J; junction bases unmatched: 3. The germline CDR1 and CDR2 sequences are SGDLS and YYNGEE. The CDR3 runs 15 residues. In nucleotides, the CDR3 is TGTGCCAGCAGCGTAGAGGGGGCCTTCAATCAGCCCCAGCATTTT. This gives the protein CASSVEGAFNQPQHF.

The rearrangement uses TRBV6-5 and TRBJ1-1, with D uncertain. Trimming stripped 7 bases from V and 6 bases from J, with 15 bases between. The CDR3 covers 13 residues. Looked up from germline, CDR1 is MNHEY and CDR2 is SVGAGI. The CDR3 DNA reads TGTGCCAGCATCCCCGGAGGTCGGGCTGAAGCTTTCTTT. It is translated as CASIPGGRAEAFF.

The chain combines TRBV19 with TRBJ2-5; D may be TRBD1 (6 bases). CDR1 is LNHDA, CDR2 SQIVND, per germline (reference sequence). The CDR3 contains 16 residues. V was cut by 5 bases and J by 1 base, with 17 bases left in between. The CDR3 nucleotides read TGTGCCAGTAGTCCCCCCCCACAGGGAACCCAAGAGACCCAGTACTTC. Residues: CASSPPPQGTQETQYF.

The genes are TRBV27 and TRBJ2-7; D may correspond to TRBD1 or TRBD2 (6 bases each). The V gene's germline CDR1 is MNHEY and CDR2 SMNVEV (reference sequence). The CDR3 has 14 amino acids. Between the trimmed V and J ends, which lost 3 bases and 5 bases, there was a span of 14 bases. The CDR3 nucleotides are TGTGCCAGCAGTTTGGGGGGCGGATTCCACGAGCAGTACTTC. Encoded protein: CASSLGGGFHEQYF.

The chain uses TRBV4-1 and TRBJ1-4; tentative D call: TRBD1 (6 bases). This CDR3 contains 17 residues. The V gene lost 1 base and the J gene lost 0 bases, with 12 bases spanning the gap. The germline V gene has CDR1 MGHRA and CDR2 YSYEKL. Here the CDR3 reads CASSQARGAATNEKLFF. The DNA of the CDR3 is TGCGCCAGCAGCCAAGCTAGGGGGGCCGCAACTAATGAAAAACTGTTTTTT.

This clone came up a few times. This rearrangement joins TRBV27 to TRBJ1-2; unclear D gene. The CDR3 has 15 amino acids. CDR1 and CDR2 from the germline V gene are MNHEY and SMNVEV (reference sequence). Trimming cost V 5 bases and J 5 bases, with 18 bases left between them. The DNA of the CDR3 is TGTGCCAGCAGTCAGACTCCCAGGTTCCCATATGGCTACACCTTC. It yields the protein CASSQTPRFPYGYTF.

In nucleotides, the CDR3 is TGTGCCACCAGCTACGGACGGCGCGACCACGAGCAGTACTTC. Its protein is CATSYGRRDHEQYF. V is TRBV15 and J is TRBJ2-7; D is unresolved. The ends were cut back, 5 bases at V and 5 bases at J, with 16 bases in the middle. The CDR3 spans 14 residues. Germline CDR1 is LNHNV and CDR2 is YYDKDF (reference sequence).

This chain uses TRBV19 with TRBJ1-4, with 8 bases identical to TRBD1. V shed 1 base and J 7 bases; nucleotides not matched to a gene: 8. The CDR3 totals 16 residues. Germline V gene lookup returns CDR1 LNHDA and CDR2 SQIVND (reference sequence). As DNA, the CDR3 is TGTGCCAGTAGTATAGGGACAGGGCCCCGGGGTGAAAAACTGTTTTTT. As protein: CASSIGTGPRGEKLFF.

J is TRBJ1-1 and V is TRBV5-5; 8 bases are a match to TRBD1. From germline, CDR1 is SGHKS and CDR2 YYEKEE (reference sequence). The CDR3 has 14 amino acids. With V trimmed by 3 bases and J by 1 base, 2 bases remained unmatched. CDR3 loop: CASSYGQGNTEAFF. The CDR3 DNA reads TGTGCCAGCAGCTATGGACAGGGGAACACTGAAGCTTTCTTT.

This clone was picked up a small number of times. The J gene is TRBJ1-2, the V gene TRBV6-5, with a weak D call TRBD1 (5 bases). Trimming stripped 0 bases from V and 2 bases from J, with 7 bases between. CDR1 and CDR2 (germline): MNHEY, SVGAGI. The CDR3 has 14 residues. The CDR3 protein is CASSYSGDNYGYTF. The CDR3 bases are TGTGCCAGCAGTTACTCGGGGGACAACTATGGCTACACCTTC.

The chain joins TRBV5-4 to TRBJ1-2; D unresolved. Germline-derived CDR1 and CDR2 are SGHNT and YYREEE (reference sequence). This CDR3 has 13 amino acids. V lost 0 bases and J 7 bases, leaving 10 bases between the germline ends. CDR3 DNA sequence: TGTGCCAGCAGCTTGGTCCCGATCGGTGGCTACACCTTC. As protein: CASSLVPIGGYTF.

This sequence joins TRBV11-3 and TRBJ2-1; 8 bases match TRBD1. Looked up from germline, CDR1 is SGHNT and CDR2 is YENEEA. This CDR3 is 16 amino acids long. J was trimmed by 6 bases and V by 5 bases; bases with no gene match: 12. This CDR3 reads CASSLRGQGAGNEQFF. The CDR3 DNA follows: TGTGCCAGCAGCCTCCGAGGGCAGGGGGCCGGCAATGAGCAGTTCTTC.

This chain connects TRBV6-6 to TRBJ2-7; TRBD1 matches at 11 bases. J gave up 5 bases and V 0 bases, and 3 bases lay outside the gene matches. Germline-derived CDR1 and CDR2 are MNHNY and SVGAGI (reference sequence). The CDR3 is 15 amino acids. CDR3 in DNA: TGTGCCAGCAGTTACTCTCGGGACAGGGGGGACGAGCAGTACTTC. This gives the protein CASSYSRDRGDEQYF.

The rearrangement links TRBV25-1 to TRBJ1-5; TRBD1 agrees at 8 bases. Germline V gene lookup returns CDR1 MGHDK and CDR2 SYGVNS. The V gene end was trimmed by 6 bases and the J gene end by 2 bases; junction bases not matched to a gene: 0. This CDR3 contains 13 residues. The CDR3 spells CASRTGGNQPQHF. The CDR3 region has the DNA TGTGCCAGCAGGACAGGGGGCAATCAGCCCCAGCATTTT.

The chain uses TRBV5-5 and TRBJ2-1; D gene ambiguous. V was pared by 4 bases and J by 8 bases, with 7 bases between. Germline V gene lookup returns CDR1 SGHKS and CDR2 YYEKEE (reference sequence). CDR3 length: 11 amino acids. DNA for the CDR3: TGTGCCAGCAGCCCGGGCCATGAGCAGTTCTTC. It translates to CASSPGHEQFF.